Shown below are 14 T cell receptor beta chains from a single sample sequenced in a study of blood T cell repertoires in COVID-19. Produced via immunoSEQ multiplex PCR; TCRdb's table is partial and in-frame only. The sample lists 120,000 or so clones, under 85% occurring once. Sequences were obtained from peripheral blood. These receptors came from a man aged 55 to 69 with acute or convalescent COVID-19.

The chain has TRBV7-6 and TRBJ2-3; D is perhaps TRBD2 (6 bases). CDR1 SGHVS and CDR2 FNYEAQ come from the germline V gene. The CDR3 contains 14 residues. V shed 8 bases and J shed 3 bases, with 15 bases lying between them. As DNA, the CDR3 is TGTGCCAGCCAACGTAGCGGCCGAACAGATACGCAGTATTTT. It yields the protein CASQRSGRTDTQYF.

The CDR3 coding sequence is TGTGCCTGGGGTACCCCGGACAGGGGGAGCAATCAGCCCCAGCATTTT. This sequence encodes CAWGTPDRGSNQPQHF. This chain connects TRBV30 to TRBJ1-5, with TRBD1 matching 10 bases. This CDR3 has 16 amino acids. The V and J ends lost 5 bases and 1 base, in that order; junction bases with no gene match: 8. The germline CDR1 and CDR2 sequences are GTSNPN and SVGIG (reference sequence).

The chain uses TRBV7-2 and TRBJ2-1; D may be TRBD2 (6 bases). Germline V gives CDR1 SGHTA, CDR2 FQGNSA. V lost 3 bases and J lost 16, with 16 bases in between. This CDR3 is built from 12 residues. The CDR3 DNA sequence: TGTGCCAGCAGCTTCCGGGACTCCCGCCGCTTCTTC. This encodes CASSFRDSRRFF.

The chain couples TRBV10-3 to TRBJ1-5; weak D call: TRBD1 (6 bases). V was cut by 3 bases and J by 7 bases, with 10 bases left in between. This CDR3 region has 13 residues. In germline, CDR1 is ENHRY, CDR2 SYGVKD. DNA for the CDR3: TGTGCCATCAGTGACAGGGGTCAGCAGCCCCAGCATTTT. Protein product: CAISDRGQQPQHF.

The count of this clone is one. The chain combines TRBV18 with TRBJ1-5; possible D gene TRBD1, 6 bases. This CDR3 is 12 amino acids long. Germline values: CDR1 KGHSH, CDR2 LQKENI. Trimming removed 4 bases from V and 9 bases from J, with 10 bases in between. CDR3 protein: CASSQTGGPQHF. The CDR3 DNA sequence: TGTGCCAGCTCACAGACAGGCGGGCCCCAGCATTTT.

This clone was detected a few times. The rearrangement joins TRBV2 to TRBJ2-2; 11 bases match TRBD2. The trim removed 10 bases at V and 6 bases at J, leaving 10 bases unmatched. The CDR3 has 15 amino acids. Germline V gives CDR1 SNHLY, CDR2 FYNNEI. The CDR3: CATAVGLAGAGELFF. In nucleotides, the CDR3 is TGTGCCACAGCGGTTGGACTAGCGGGTGCCGGGGAGCTGTTTTTT.

The V and J genes are TRBV28 and TRBJ1-1; weak D call: TRBD1 (6 bases). The CDR3 has 15 residues. Germline V gene lookup returns CDR1 MDHEN and CDR2 SYDVKM. The V and J ends lost 6 bases and 2 bases respectively, with 16 bases between them. The CDR3 DNA is TGTGCCAGCAGGACCCCCATGACAGGCAACACTGAAGCTTTCTTT. Its translation: CASRTPMTGNTEAFF. The entire variable domain, with the rest obtained from reference TRBV28 and TRBJ1-1, is as follows: DVKVTQSSRYLVKRTGEKVFLECVQDMDHENMFWYRQDPGLGLRLIYFSYDVKMKEKGDIPEGYSVSREKKERFSLILESASTNQTSMYLCASRTPMTGNTEAFFGQGTRLTVV.

The chain uses TRBV19 and TRBJ2-7, with 11 nucleotides matching TRBD2. Trimming cost V 3 bases and J 6 bases; bases outside gene matches: 1. The germline V gene encodes CDR1 LNHDA and CDR2 SQIVND (reference sequence). CDR3 size: 13 residues. CDR3 bases: TGTGCCAGTAGTATTAGCGGGAGGGGCGAGCAGTACTTC. As protein: CASSISGRGEQYF.

The V and J genes are TRBV10-3 and TRBJ1-2; 8 bases line up with TRBD1. The J segment lost 2 bases and the V segment lost 6 bases, leaving 2 bases of the junction unmatched. Germline CDR1 ENHRY, CDR2 SYGVKD. The CDR3 length is 13 residues. The CDR3 DNA reads TGTGCCATCAGCGGACAGGGCAACTATGGCTACACCTTC. Amino acid sequence: CAISGQGNYGYTF.

The V gene is TRBV7-9, the J gene TRBJ2-7; the D gene is possibly TRBD1 (5 bases). The CDR3 length is 13 residues. Germline CDR1 is SEHNR and CDR2 is FQNEAQ (reference sequence). With 5 bases removed from V and 2 bases from J, the gap between germline ends came to 10 bases. The CDR3 bases are TGTGCCAGCAGCGTGACAGCTACCTACGAGCAGTACTTC. Translated, it gives CASSVTATYEQYF.

The chain links TRBV19 to TRBJ1-6, with a weak D call TRBD1 (5 bases). V lost 6 bases, J lost 7 bases, and 10 bases lay in between. Germline CDR1 reads LNHDA; CDR2 reads SQIVND (reference sequence). The CDR3 is 13 amino acids. The DNA of the CDR3 is TGTGCCAGTAGCAGGGATGCGAATTCACCCCTCCACTTT. This gives the protein CASSRDANSPLHF.

This CDR3 is CASRSQGAEEQYF. In nucleotides, the CDR3 is TGTGCCAGCAGGAGCCAGGGGGCAGAGGAGCAGTACTTC. The chain links TRBV27 to TRBJ2-7, with 8 bases matching TRBD1. Losses at the gene ends were 6 bases for V and 7 bases for J; bases not matched to a gene: 8. Germline V CDR1 and CDR2: MNHEY, SMNVEV (reference sequence). The CDR3 has 13 amino acids.

The J gene is TRBJ1-2, the V gene TRBV18, with D perhaps TRBD1 (6 bases). Trimming shortened V by 3 bases and J by 6 bases, and 14 bases separated the two germline ends. The CDR3 contains 14 residues. Per germline, CDR1 KGHSH and CDR2 LQKENI. The CDR3 protein is CASSPSIPGDGYTF. As DNA, the CDR3 is TGTGCCAGCTCACCCTCCATCCCAGGGGATGGCTACACCTTC.

V is TRBV6-5 and J is TRBJ1-4; 8 bases match TRBD1. CDR1 and CDR2 (germline): MNHEY, SVGAGI. V dropped 6 bases and J dropped 1; count of bases not matched to a gene: 4. CDR3 length equals 15 residues. The CDR3 nucleotides read TGTGCCAGCAGCGGACAGGGCCGAACTAATGAAAAACTGTTTTTT. The encoded protein is CASSGQGRTNEKLFF.